The 17 T cell receptor beta chains below come from one sample, sequenced in a study of control samples from healthy donors and cancer patients. The data were produced by immunoSEQ multiplex PCR, yet TCRdb's version contains in-frame clones alone and is incomplete. The sample holds 70,000 to 100,000 clones, about 90% seen once. Sequencing was done on a sample of PBMCs. The receptors here all came from a woman aged 60-75 years with head and neck cancer.

The V gene is TRBV7-3, the J gene TRBJ1-4; possibly TRBD1 for D (6 bases). The V gene's germline CDR1 is SGHTA and CDR2 FQGTGA. The CDR3 runs to 15 residues. Trimming took 2 bases from V and 5 from J, leaving 12 bases between them. The CDR3 reads CASSLLGQPNEKLFF. CDR3 nucleotides: TGTGCCAGCAGCTTATTAGGACAGCCCAATGAAAAACTGTTTTTT. Using reference TRBV7-3 and TRBJ1-4 for the parts outside the CDR3, the full variable domain is GAGVSQTPSNKVTEKGKYVELRCDPISGHTALYWYRQSLGQGPEFLIYFQGTGAADDSGLPNDRFFAVRPEGSVSTLKIQRTERGDSAVYLCASSLLGQPNEKLFFGSGTQLSVL.

This clone was observed once. The J gene is TRBJ2-2, the V gene TRBV11-2, with D perhaps matching TRBD2 (6 bases). CDR1 and CDR2 from the germline V gene are SGHAT and FQNNGV. The CDR3 covers 13 residues. V lost 3 bases, J lost 4 bases, and 6 bases lay in between. DNA of the CDR3: TGTGCCAGCAGCTTTAGCGGCACCGGGGAGCTGTTTTTT. Translation gives CASSFSGTGELFF.

V gene TRBV7-2 combines with J gene TRBJ2-3; the D gene is possibly TRBD2 (5 bases). Germline V lookup: CDR1 SGHTA, CDR2 FQGNSA. Trimming took off 10 bases at V and 4 bases at J, with 12 bases between the two ends. This CDR3 has 12 residues. Here the CDR3 DNA reads TGTGCCATCGCACTAGGATCAGATACGCAGTATTTT. Protein: CAIALGSDTQYF. The whole variable domain, remainder taken from reference TRBV7-2 and TRBJ2-3, is GAGVSQSPSNKVTEKGKDVELRCDPISGHTALYWYRQSLGQGLEFLIYFQGNSAPDKSGLPSDRFSAERTGGSVSTLTIQRTQQEDSAVYLCAIALGSDTQYFGPGTRLTVL.

The chain has TRBV28 and TRBJ1-3, with D perhaps TRBD1 (6 bases). Per the germline V gene, CDR1 is MDHEN and CDR2 is SYDVKM. The CDR3 runs to 15 residues. Deletions cut 7 bases from V and 4 bases from J, with 17 bases between. In DNA form, the CDR3 reads TGTGCCAGCAACCAGGGGCCCCGGGGGGGAAACACCATATATTTT. As protein: CASNQGPRGGNTIYF.

The CDR3 sequence: CASSPQDNEQFF. CDR3 DNA: TGTGCCAGCTCACCACAGGACAATGAGCAGTTCTTC. The gene calls are TRBV18 and TRBJ2-1; no reliable D call. Trimming pared 1 base from V and 5 bases from J, leaving 3 bases between. In germline, CDR1 is KGHSH, CDR2 LQKENI. The CDR3 is 12 residues long.

The chain has TRBV19 and TRBJ1-5, with D maybe TRBD1 (6 bases). The CDR3 is 13 amino acids. Looked up from germline, CDR1 is LNHDA and CDR2 is SQIVND (reference sequence). V was trimmed by 10 bases and J by 5 bases, leaving 15 bases between them. This CDR3 is CATSGVGHQPQHF. In DNA form, the CDR3 reads TGTGCCACCTCAGGGGTCGGTCATCAGCCCCAGCATTTT. The variable domain in full, with the rest retrieved from reference TRBV19 and TRBJ1-5, is DGGITQSPKYLFRKEGQNVTLSCEQNLNHDAMYWYRQDPGQGLRLIYYSQIVNDFQKGDIAEGYSVSREKKESFPLTVTSAQKNPTAFYLCATSGVGHQPQHFGDGTRLSIL.

This chain joins TRBV6-5 and TRBJ2-5; D is ambiguous. Germline CDR1 is MNHEY and CDR2 is SVGAGI. This CDR3 spans 11 amino acids. The CDR3 protein is CVSLAQETQYF. The CDR3 DNA reads TGTGTTAGTTTGGCTCAAGAGACCCAGTACTTC.

The V gene is TRBV5-1, the J gene TRBJ2-5; TRBD2 matches at 9 bases. With V trimmed by 4 bases and J by 3 bases, 4 bases remained unmatched. CDR1 is SGHRS, CDR2 YFSETQ, per germline. This CDR3 contains 14 residues. The CDR3 DNA reads as TGCGCCAGCAGCGTAAGACTAGCGGAAGAGACCCAGTACTTC. Translated: CASSVRLAEETQYF.

Of note for this clone: A junction boundary mismatches the germline segment, possibly from a read error. CDR3 residues: CASSLRTGAQSNF. DNA for the CDR3: TGCGCCAGCAGCTTACGTACCGGGGCCCAGAGCAACTTC. The gene calls are TRBV5-1 and TRBJ2-7; D possibly matches TRBD1 or TRBD2 (5 bases each). The CDR3 is made up of 13 amino acids. Per the germline V gene, CDR1 is SGHRS and CDR2 is YFSETQ. The full variable domain, with the rest looked up from reference TRBV5-1 and TRBJ2-7, is KAGVTQTPRYLIKTRGQQVTLSCSPISGHRSVSWYQQTPGQGLQFLFEYFSETQRNKGNFPGRFSGRQFSNSRSEMNVSTLELGDSALYLCASSLRTGAQSNFGPGTRLTVT.

The chain links TRBV20-1 to TRBJ2-1, with D perhaps TRBD1 (6 bases). CDR1 is DFQATT and CDR2 is SNEGSKA in the germline V gene (reference sequence). The CDR3 sequence is 14 residues long. Trimming left V 3 bases short and J 4 bases short, with 13 bases between. The CDR3 here is CSASLPRGYNEQFF. The CDR3 DNA sequence: TGCAGTGCTAGTCTTCCCAGGGGATACAATGAGCAGTTCTTC.

The chain has TRBV27 and TRBJ2-7; D possibly corresponds to TRBD2 (7 bases). The germline gives CDR1 MNHEY, CDR2 SMNVEV (reference sequence). Trimming took off 2 bases at V and 1 base at J, with 24 bases between the two ends. CDR3 length equals 19 residues. Here the CDR3 DNA reads TGTGCCAGCAGTTTAGATTACAGGGAGGGCAAGGGGGGATCCTACGAGCAGTACTTC. It codes for CASSLDYREGKGGSYEQYF.

In this sample, this clone turned up once. This rearrangement joins TRBV9 to TRBJ1-3; TRBD1 aligns across 7 bases. This CDR3 is built from 17 residues. With 2 bases clipped from V and 0 bases from J, the junction kept 8 bases outside the gene matches. The germline V gene encodes CDR1 SGDLS and CDR2 YYNGEE. DNA of the CDR3: TGTGCCAGCAGCGTTTTCTCGGGACAGAGCTCTGGAAACACCATATATTTT. Translation: CASSVFSGQSSGNTIYF.

This clone was counted between two and nine times. V and J are TRBV25-1 and TRBJ1-5; D is ambiguous. Trimming removed 8 bases at V and 7 bases at J, with 15 bases between. This CDR3 is built from 13 residues. Germline CDR1 reads MGHDK; CDR2 reads SYGVNS. The CDR3 DNA reads TGTGCCAGCTCGCGGGGTGTAGGGCAGCCCCAGCATTTT. Protein sequence: CASSRGVGQPQHF.

In its sample, this clone was seen once. V is TRBV11-3 and J is TRBJ2-1; the D call may be TRBD1 or TRBD2 (5 bases each). CDR3 length: 14 amino acids. Trimming pared 1 base from V and 4 bases from J, leaving 8 bases between. Looked up from germline, CDR1 is SGHNT and CDR2 is YENEEA. CDR3 loop: CASSLAGPYNEQFF. DNA for the CDR3: TGTGCCAGCAGCTTAGCGGGACCATACAATGAGCAGTTCTTC.

The chain couples TRBV7-2 to TRBJ2-1, with 10 bases matching TRBD2. Per the germline V gene, CDR1 is SGHTA and CDR2 is FQGNSA. The V and J ends lost 5 bases and 1 base, in that order; junction bases with no gene match: 14. The CDR3 runs 19 residues. In DNA form, the CDR3 reads TGTGCCAGCAGCCTATCCGGGGGAGCGGGAGGGCCGTCCTACAATGAGCAGTTCTTC. Its translation: CASSLSGGAGGPSYNEQFF.

The rearrangement links TRBV6-5 to TRBJ2-2; TRBD2 agrees at 11 bases. After removal of 6 bases from V and 7 bases from J, the junction contained 7 bases not matched to a gene. Germline CDR1 and CDR2: MNHEY and SVGAGI. The CDR3 contains 15 residues. CDR3 bases: TGTGCCAGCAGCCCCGGGACTAGCGGAAGCGGGGAGCTGTTTTTT. This translates into CASSPGTSGSGELFF.

The CDR3 loop is CASSESPIVAGAKNIQYF. Here the CDR3 DNA reads TGCGCCAGCAGTGAGTCTCCGATAGTGGCGGGGGCCAAAAACATTCAGTACTTC. The chain combines TRBV10-2 with TRBJ2-4; D is possibly TRBD2 (6 bases). Germline-derived CDR1 and CDR2 are WSHSY and SAAADI. The CDR3 contains 18 residues. V gave up 0 bases and J gave up 1 base, with 16 bases separating them.